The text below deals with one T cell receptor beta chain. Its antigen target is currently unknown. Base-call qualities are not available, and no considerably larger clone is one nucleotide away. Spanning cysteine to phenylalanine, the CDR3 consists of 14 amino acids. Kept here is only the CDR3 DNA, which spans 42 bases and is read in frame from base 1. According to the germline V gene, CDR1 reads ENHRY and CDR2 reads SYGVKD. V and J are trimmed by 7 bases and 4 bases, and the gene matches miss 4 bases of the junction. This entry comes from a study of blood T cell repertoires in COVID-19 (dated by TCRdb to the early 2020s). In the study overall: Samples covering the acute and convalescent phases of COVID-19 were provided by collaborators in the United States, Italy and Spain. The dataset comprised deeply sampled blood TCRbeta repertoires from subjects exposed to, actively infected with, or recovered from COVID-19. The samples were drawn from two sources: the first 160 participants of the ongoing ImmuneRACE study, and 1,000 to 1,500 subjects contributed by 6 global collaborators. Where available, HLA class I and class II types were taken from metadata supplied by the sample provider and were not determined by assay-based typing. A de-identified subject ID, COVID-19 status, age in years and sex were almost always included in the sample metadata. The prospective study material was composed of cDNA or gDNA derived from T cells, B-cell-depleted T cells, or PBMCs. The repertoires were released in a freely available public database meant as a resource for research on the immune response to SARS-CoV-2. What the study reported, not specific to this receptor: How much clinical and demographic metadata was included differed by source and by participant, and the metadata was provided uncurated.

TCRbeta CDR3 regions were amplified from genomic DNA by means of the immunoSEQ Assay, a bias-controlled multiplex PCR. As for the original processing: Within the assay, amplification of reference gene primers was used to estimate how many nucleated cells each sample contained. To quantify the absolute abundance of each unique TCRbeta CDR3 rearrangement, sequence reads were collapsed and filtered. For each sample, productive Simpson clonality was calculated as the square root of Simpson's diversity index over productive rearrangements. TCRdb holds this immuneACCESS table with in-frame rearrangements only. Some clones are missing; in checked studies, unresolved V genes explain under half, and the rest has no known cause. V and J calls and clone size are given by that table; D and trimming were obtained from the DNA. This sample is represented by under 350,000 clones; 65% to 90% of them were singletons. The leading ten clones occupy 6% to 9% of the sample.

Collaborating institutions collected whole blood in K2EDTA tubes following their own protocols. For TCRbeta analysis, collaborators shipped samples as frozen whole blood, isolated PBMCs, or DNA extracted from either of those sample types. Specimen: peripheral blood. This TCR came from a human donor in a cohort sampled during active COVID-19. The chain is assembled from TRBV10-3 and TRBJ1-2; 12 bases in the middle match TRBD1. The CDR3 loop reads CAIKGQGALYGYTF. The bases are TGTGCCATCAAGGGACAGGGGGCGCTCTATGGCTACACCTTC.